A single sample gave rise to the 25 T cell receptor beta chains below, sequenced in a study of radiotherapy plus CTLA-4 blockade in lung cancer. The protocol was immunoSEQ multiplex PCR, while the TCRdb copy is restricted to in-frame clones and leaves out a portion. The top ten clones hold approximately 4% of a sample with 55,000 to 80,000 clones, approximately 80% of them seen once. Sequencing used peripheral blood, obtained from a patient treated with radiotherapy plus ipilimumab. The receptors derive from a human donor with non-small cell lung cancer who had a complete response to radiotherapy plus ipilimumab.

CDR3 sequence: CASSAGTSGTFEQFF. CDR3 DNA sequence: TGTGCCAGTAGTGCGGGGACTAGCGGGACGTTCGAGCAGTTCTTC. This sequence joins TRBV19 and TRBJ2-1; 13 bases line up with TRBD2. Per germline, CDR1 LNHDA and CDR2 SQIVND (reference sequence). Trimming took 5 bases from V and 10 from J; bases not matched to a gene: 8. CDR3 length: 15 amino acids.

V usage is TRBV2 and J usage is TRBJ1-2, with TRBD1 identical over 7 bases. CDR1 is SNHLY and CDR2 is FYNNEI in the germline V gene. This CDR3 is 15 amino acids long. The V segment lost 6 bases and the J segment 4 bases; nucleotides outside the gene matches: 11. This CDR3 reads CASSDRDSVFYGYTF. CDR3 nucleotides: TGTGCCAGCAGCGACCGGGACAGCGTATTCTATGGCTACACCTTC.

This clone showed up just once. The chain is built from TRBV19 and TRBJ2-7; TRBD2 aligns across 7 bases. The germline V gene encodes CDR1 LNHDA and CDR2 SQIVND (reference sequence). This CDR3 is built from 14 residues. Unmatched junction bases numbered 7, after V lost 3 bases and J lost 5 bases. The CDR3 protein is CASSIPGLVHEQYF. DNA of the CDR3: TGTGCCAGTAGTATCCCCGGACTAGTTCACGAGCAGTACTTC.

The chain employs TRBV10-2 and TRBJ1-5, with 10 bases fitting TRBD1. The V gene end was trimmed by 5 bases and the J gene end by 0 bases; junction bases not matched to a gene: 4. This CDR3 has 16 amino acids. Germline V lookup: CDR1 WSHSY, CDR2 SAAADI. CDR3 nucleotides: TGCGCCAGCAGTAACGACAGGGGGCATAGCAATCAGCCCCAGCATTTT. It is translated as CASSNDRGHSNQPQHF.

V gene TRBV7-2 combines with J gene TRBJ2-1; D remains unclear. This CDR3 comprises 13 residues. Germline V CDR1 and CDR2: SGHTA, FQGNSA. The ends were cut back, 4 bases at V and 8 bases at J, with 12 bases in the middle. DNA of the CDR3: TGTGCCAGCAGCTATTATGGTGAACATGAGCAGTTCTTC. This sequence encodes CASSYYGEHEQFF.

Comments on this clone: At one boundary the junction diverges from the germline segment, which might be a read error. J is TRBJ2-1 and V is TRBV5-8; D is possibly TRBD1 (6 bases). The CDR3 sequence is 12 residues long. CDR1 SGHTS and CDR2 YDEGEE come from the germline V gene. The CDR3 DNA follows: TGTGCCAGCAGCGTACCCGGGACAAGCTCCATCTTC. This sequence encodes CASSVPGTSSIF.

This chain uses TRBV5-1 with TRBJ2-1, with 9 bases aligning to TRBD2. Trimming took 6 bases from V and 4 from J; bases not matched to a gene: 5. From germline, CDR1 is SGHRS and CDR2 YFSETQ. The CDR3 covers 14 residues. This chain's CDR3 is CASNSGGLYNEQFF. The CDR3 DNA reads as TGCGCCAGCAATAGCGGGGGACTTTACAATGAGCAGTTCTTC.

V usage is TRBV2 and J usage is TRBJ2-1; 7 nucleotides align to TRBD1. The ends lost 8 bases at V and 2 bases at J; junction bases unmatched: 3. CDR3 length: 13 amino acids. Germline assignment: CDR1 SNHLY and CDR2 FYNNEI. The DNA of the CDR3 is TGTGCCAGCGGGCAGGGGGCCTACAATGAGCAGTTCTTC. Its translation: CASGQGAYNEQFF.

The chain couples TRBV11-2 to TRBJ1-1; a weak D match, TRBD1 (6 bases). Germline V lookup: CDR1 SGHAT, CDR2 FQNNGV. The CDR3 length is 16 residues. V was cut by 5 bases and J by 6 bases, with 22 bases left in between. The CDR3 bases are TGTGCCAGCAGCCCCAGCTCCACAGGGTTTGGTGCTGAAGCTTTCTTT. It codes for CASSPSSTGFGAEAFF.

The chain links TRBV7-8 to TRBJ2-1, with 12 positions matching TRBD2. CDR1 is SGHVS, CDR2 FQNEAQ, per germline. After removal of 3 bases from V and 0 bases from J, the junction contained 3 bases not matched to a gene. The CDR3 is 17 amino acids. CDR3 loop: CASSLASGRASYNEQFF. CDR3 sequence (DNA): TGTGCCAGCAGCTTGGCTAGCGGGAGGGCCTCCTACAATGAGCAGTTCTTC.

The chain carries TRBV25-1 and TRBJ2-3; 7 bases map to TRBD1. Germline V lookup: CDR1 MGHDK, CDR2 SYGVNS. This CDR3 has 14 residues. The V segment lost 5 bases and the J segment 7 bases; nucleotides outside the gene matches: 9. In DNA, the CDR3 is TGTGCCAGCAGTAAAGAGGGGGCTGTCAATACGCAGTATTTT. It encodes CASSKEGAVNTQYF.

CDR3: CAWSAREGTLLITDTQYF. The CDR3 DNA reads TGTGCCTGGAGTGCCCGGGAGGGCACCCTCCTCATCACAGATACGCAGTATTTT. The chain couples TRBV30 to TRBJ2-3; the match to TRBD2 covers 8 bases. The germline CDR1 and CDR2 sequences are GTSNPN and SVGIG (reference sequence). CDR3 length equals 18 residues. V shed 1 base and J 2 bases; nucleotides not matched to a gene: 14.

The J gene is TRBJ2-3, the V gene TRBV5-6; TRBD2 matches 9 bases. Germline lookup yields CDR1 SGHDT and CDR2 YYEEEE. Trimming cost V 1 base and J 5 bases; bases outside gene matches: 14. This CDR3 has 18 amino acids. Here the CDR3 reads CASSLIAGVSLEGDTQYF. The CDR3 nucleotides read TGTGCCAGCAGCTTGATAGCGGGGGTCTCCCTGGAGGGAGATACGCAGTATTTT. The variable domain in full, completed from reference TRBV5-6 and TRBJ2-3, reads DAGVTQSPTHLIKTRGQQVTLRCSPKSGHDTVSWYQQALGQGPQFIFQYYEEEERQRGNFPDRFSGHQFPNYSSELNVNALLLGDSALYLCASSLIAGVSLEGDTQYFGPGTRLTVL.

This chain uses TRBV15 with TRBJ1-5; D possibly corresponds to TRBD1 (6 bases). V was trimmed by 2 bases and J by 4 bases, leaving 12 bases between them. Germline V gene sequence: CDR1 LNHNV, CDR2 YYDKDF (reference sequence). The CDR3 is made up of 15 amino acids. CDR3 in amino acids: CATSRSITGNQPQHF. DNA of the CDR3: TGTGCCACCAGCAGATCCATTACAGGGAATCAGCCCCAGCATTTT.

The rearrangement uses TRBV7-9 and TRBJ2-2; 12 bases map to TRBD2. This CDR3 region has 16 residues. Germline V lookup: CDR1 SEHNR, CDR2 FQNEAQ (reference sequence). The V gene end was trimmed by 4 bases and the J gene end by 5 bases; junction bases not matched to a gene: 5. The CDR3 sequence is CASSSSGRARTGELFF. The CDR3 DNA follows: TGTGCCAGCAGCTCTAGCGGGAGGGCCAGGACCGGGGAGCTGTTTTTT.

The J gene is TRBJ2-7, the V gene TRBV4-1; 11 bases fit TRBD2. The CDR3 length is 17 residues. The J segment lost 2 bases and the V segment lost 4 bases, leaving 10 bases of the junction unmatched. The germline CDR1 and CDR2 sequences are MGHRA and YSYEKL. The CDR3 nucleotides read TGCGCCAGCAGCCCGATATACCTTAGCGGGGGGGCCTACGAGCAGTACTTC. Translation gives CASSPIYLSGGAYEQYF.

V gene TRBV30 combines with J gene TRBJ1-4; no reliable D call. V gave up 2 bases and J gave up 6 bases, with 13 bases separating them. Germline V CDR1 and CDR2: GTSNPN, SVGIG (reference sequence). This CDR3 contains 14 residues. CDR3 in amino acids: CAWSLRVAHEKLFF. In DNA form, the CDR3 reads TGTGCCTGGAGTCTAAGGGTAGCCCATGAAAAACTGTTTTTT.

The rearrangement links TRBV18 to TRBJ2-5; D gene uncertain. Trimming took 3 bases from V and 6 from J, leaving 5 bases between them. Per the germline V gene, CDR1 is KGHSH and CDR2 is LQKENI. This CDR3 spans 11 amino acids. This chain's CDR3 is CASSPSKTQYF. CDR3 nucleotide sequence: TGTGCCAGCTCACCCAGCAAGACCCAGTACTTC.

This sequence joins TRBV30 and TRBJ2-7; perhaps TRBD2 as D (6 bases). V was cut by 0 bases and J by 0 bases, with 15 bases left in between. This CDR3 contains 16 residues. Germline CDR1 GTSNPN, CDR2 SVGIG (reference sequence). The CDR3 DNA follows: TGTGCCTGGAGTGTACGCGGGGCCACCCGCTCCTACGAGCAGTACGTC. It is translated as CAWSVRGATRSYEQYV.

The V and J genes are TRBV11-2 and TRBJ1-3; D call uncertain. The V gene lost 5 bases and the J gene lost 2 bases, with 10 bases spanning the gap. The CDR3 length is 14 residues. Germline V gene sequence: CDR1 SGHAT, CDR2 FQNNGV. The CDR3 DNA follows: TGTGCCAGCAGCGAGCAGTACACTGGAAACACCATATATTTT. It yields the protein CASSEQYTGNTIYF.

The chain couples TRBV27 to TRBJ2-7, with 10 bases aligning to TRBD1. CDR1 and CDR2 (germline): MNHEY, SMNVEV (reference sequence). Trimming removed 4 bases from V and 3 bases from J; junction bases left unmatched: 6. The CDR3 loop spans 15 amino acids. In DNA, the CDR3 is TGTGCCAGCAGTTCCGGACAGGGGGTTGTCTACGAGCAGTACGTC. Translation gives CASSSGQGVVYEQYV.

DNA for the CDR3: TGTGCCAGCAGTGAACTTAAGGGCGGGACAGGGAATACTGAAGCTTTCTTT. Translation: CASSELKGGTGNTEAFF. The chain couples TRBV25-1 to TRBJ1-1, with 9 bases fitting TRBD1. V shed 2 bases and J 5 bases; nucleotides not matched to a gene: 12. The length of the CDR3 is 17 residues. Germline CDR1 is MGHDK and CDR2 is SYGVNS.

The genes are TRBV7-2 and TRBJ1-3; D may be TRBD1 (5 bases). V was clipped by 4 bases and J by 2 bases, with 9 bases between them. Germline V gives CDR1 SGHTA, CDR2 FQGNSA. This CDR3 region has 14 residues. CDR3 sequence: CASSWRGPGNTIYF. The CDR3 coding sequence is TGTGCCAGCAGCTGGCGGGGCCCTGGAAACACCATATATTTT. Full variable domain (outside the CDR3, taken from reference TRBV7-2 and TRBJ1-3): GAGVSQSPSNKVTEKGKDVELRCDPISGHTALYWYRQSLGQGLEFLIYFQGNSAPDKSGLPSDRFSAERTGGSVSTLTIQRTQQEDSAVYLCASSWRGPGNTIYFGEGSWLTVV.

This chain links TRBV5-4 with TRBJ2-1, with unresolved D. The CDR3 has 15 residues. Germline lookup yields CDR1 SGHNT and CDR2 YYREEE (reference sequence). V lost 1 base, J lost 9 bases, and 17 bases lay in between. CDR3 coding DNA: TGTGCCAGCAGCTTGACGAAGCGTGTGGTGGTTGAGCAGTTCTTC. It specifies CASSLTKRVVVEQFF.

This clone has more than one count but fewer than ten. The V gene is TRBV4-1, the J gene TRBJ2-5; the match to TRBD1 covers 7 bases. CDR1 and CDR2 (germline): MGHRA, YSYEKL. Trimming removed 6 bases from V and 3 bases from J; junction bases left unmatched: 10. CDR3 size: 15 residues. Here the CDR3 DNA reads TGCGCCAGCAGAATGGGGTACAGGGGTGAAGAGACCCAGTACTTC. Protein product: CASRMGYRGEETQYF.